This is a list of T cell receptor beta chains from one sample in a study of cytomegalovirus exposure and HLA in healthy donors. TCRdb keeps only in-frame clones here, not all; method: immunoSEQ multiplex PCR. The table has approximately 130,000 clones, over 60% seen once. Sequenced sample: PBMCs. These receptors all come from a man aged 18 to 29 in good health and CMV-seropositive. CDR3s include the opening cysteine and the closing phenylalanine or tryptophan. Each record gives: D gene, J gene, V gene, clone size, CDR3 DNA, CDR3 protein. The D gene is left open where the match is weak. A row's size may be missing; if present it is once, few, many or a size class.

>.|TRBJ1-2|TRBV19|.
TGTGCCAGTAAGGAGGGGCCCTATGGCTACACCTTC
CASKEGPYGYTF
>TRBD1|TRBJ2-7|TRBV27|.
TGTGCCAGCAGTTTAAGGACAGGGCCGGCCTACGAGCAGTACTTC
CASSLRTGPAYEQYF
>.|TRBJ1-1|TRBV4-1|few
TGCGCCAGCAGCCAAGAAAACAGGGATACTGAAGCTTTCTTT
CASSQENRDTEAFF
>.|TRBJ2-4|TRBV4-1|few
TGCGCCAGCAGCCAAGATCGGCTAGAAAACATTCAGTACTTC
CASSQDRLENIQYF
>.|TRBJ2-5|TRBV30|.
TGTGCTTACACCCAGGCGATCCAAGAGACCCAGTACTTC
CAYTQAIQETQYF
>.|TRBJ1-4|TRBV7-9|.
TGTGCCAGCAGCTTAGATACCGGGAATGAAAAACTGTTTTTT
CASSLDTGNEKLFF
>.|TRBJ1-2|TRBV28|.
TGTGCCAGCAGTTCGCGAAAAGGAGTCTCCCCCTATGGCTACACCTTC
CASSSRKGVSPYGYTF
>.|TRBJ2-7|TRBV10-1|few
TGCGCCAGCAGTGAGTCAGAGCGGGAGCAGTACTTC
CASSESEREQYF
>TRBD1|TRBJ1-2|TRBV28|once
TGTGCCAGCATTAACTGGGACAGAGGTGATGATTGGTATGGCTACACCTTC
CASINWDRGDDWYGYTF
>.|TRBJ1-1|TRBV4-1|.
TGCGCCAGCAGAGATCTCACTGGGGGCCCGATGAACACTGAAGCTTTCTTT
CASRDLTGGPMNTEAFF
>.|TRBJ2-7|TRBV9|.
TGTGCCAGCAGCGTAGGAGGAAACGAGCAGTACTTC
CASSVGGNEQYF
>.|TRBJ2-4|TRBV5-1|.
TGCGCCAGCCGCTCAAGCAACATTCAGTACTTC
CASRSSNIQYF
>.|TRBJ1-6|TRBV25-1|.
TGTGCCAGCAGTGAAATGGCAGGGAATTCACCCCTCCACTTT
CASSEMAGNSPLHF
>.|TRBJ1-2|TRBV4-1|once
TGCGCCAGCAGCCAAGATTATAATGGCTACACCTTC
CASSQDYNGYTF
>TRBD1|TRBJ1-1|TRBV5-4|.
TGTGCCAGCAGCCGGGACAGGGGCAATTTGTACACTGAAGCTTTCTTT
CASSRDRGNLYTEAFF
>.|TRBJ1-1|TRBV20-1|.
TGCAGTGCCCGATTGACCGGGGGTTTCTTT
CSARLTGGFF